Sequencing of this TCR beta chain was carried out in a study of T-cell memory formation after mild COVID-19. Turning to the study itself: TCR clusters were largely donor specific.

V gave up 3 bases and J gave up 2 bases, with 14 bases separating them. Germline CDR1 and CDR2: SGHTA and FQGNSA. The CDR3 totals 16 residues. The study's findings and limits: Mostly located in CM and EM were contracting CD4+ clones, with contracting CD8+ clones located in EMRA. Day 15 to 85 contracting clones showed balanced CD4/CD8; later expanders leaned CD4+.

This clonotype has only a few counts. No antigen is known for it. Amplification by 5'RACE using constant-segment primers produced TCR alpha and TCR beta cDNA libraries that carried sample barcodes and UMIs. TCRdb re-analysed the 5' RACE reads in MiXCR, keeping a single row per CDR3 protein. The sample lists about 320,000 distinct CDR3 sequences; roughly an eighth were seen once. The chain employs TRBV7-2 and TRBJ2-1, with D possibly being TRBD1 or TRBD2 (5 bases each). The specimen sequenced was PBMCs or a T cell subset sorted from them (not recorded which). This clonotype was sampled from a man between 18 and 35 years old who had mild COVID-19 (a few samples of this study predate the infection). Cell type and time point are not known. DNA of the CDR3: TGTGCCAGCAGCTTTCATGCCGGGGCCCCCTACAATGAGCAGTTCTTC. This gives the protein CASSFHAGAPYNEQFF.